These 17 T cell receptor beta chains were all obtained from the same sample, sequenced in a study of blood T cell repertoires in COVID-19. Using immunoSEQ multiplex PCR, the repertoire was profiled, and TCRdb retains in-frame clones only, with some absent. The table records 250,000 or so clones, 84% of them present only once. Sequenced: peripheral blood. The receptors come from a woman in her thirties or forties who had recovered from COVID-19.

CDR3 protein: CASSYSSGDRSEQFF. In DNA form, the CDR3 reads TGTGCCAGCAGTTACTCGTCGGGTGACAGGAGTGAGCAGTTCTTC. The J gene is TRBJ2-1, the V gene TRBV6-5; D might be TRBD1 (6 bases). Germline V gene sequence: CDR1 MNHEY, CDR2 SVGAGI. Trimming removed 0 bases from V and 9 bases from J, with 15 bases in between. The CDR3 covers 15 residues.

J is TRBJ2-5 and V is TRBV5-1; the match to TRBD1 covers 8 bases. After removal of 4 bases from V and 3 bases from J, the junction contained 14 bases not matched to a gene. The V gene's germline CDR1 is SGHRS and CDR2 YFSETQ. This CDR3 has 17 amino acids. CDR3 in DNA: TGCGCCAGCAGCCTCAAATGGACAGGGAGCTACAAAGAGACCCAGTACTTC. It is translated as CASSLKWTGSYKETQYF.

This clone occurred many times. The chain couples TRBV5-1 to TRBJ2-7; TRBD2 might be the D (5 bases). Between the trimmed V and J ends, which lost 2 bases and 5 bases, there was a span of 17 bases. The CDR3 sequence is 15 residues long. Germline loops: CDR1 SGHRS, CDR2 YFSETQ. CDR3 DNA sequence: TGCGCCAGCAGCTTTGAGGGCGGCCGGGCCCACGAGCAGTACTTC. This gives the protein CASSFEGGRAHEQYF.

This clone has more than one count but fewer than ten. The DNA for the CDR3 is TGTGCCAGCAGCCCCGGGATCGGTGGCTACACCTTC. Its protein is CASSPGIGGYTF. The chain couples TRBV7-9 to TRBJ1-2; D call uncertain. Trimming took 5 bases from V and 7 from J, leaving 11 bases between them. CDR1 SEHNR and CDR2 FQNEAQ come from the germline V gene (reference sequence). CDR3 length equals 12 residues.

The chain is built from TRBV30 and TRBJ1-3; D might be TRBD1 (5 bases). Germline V lookup: CDR1 GTSNPN, CDR2 SVGIG (reference sequence). The CDR3 extends over 14 amino acids. V lost 5 bases, J lost 0 bases, and 11 bases lay in between. The CDR3 sequence is CAWRGSSSGNTIYF. The CDR3 DNA sequence: TGTGCCTGGCGGGGGTCCTCCTCTGGAAACACCATATATTTT.

The genes are TRBV11-2 and TRBJ2-1; D uncertain. The CDR3 spans 15 residues. Trimming stripped 1 base from V and 0 bases from J, with 7 bases between. Germline lookup yields CDR1 SGHAT and CDR2 FQNNGV. The CDR3 loop is CASSLGGSSYNEQFF. The CDR3 DNA sequence: TGTGCCAGCAGCTTAGGTGGTAGCTCCTACAATGAGCAGTTCTTC.

The chain employs TRBV6-1 and TRBJ2-1; no firm D call. The CDR3 loop spans 14 amino acids. The germline V gene encodes CDR1 MNHNS and CDR2 SASEGT. Trimming stripped 3 bases from V and 7 bases from J, with 13 bases between. CDR3 nucleotide sequence: TGTGCCAGCAGTGACGGCGGCTCCCGGAATGAGCAGTTCTTC. Encoded protein: CASSDGGSRNEQFF.

V usage is TRBV5-1 and J usage is TRBJ2-7; 8 bases are a match to TRBD1. The CDR3 loop spans 16 amino acids. Germline V gene sequence: CDR1 SGHRS, CDR2 YFSETQ. V shed 3 bases, J shed 3 bases, and the junction held 11 bases outside the gene matches. The chain's CDR3 is CASSWGAGTGLYEQYF. The CDR3, as DNA: TGCGCCAGCAGCTGGGGCGCGGGGACAGGCCTCTACGAGCAGTACTTC.

The DNA of the CDR3 is TGTGCCAGCTCACCCGACAGCTACAATGAGCAGTTCTTC. This sequence encodes CASSPDSYNEQFF. The V and J genes are TRBV18 and TRBJ2-1; D perhaps matches TRBD1 (5 bases). Trimming took 3 bases from V and 3 from J, leaving 6 bases between them. This CDR3 has 13 residues. Germline CDR1 is KGHSH and CDR2 is LQKENI.

The V gene is TRBV27, the J gene TRBJ1-1; the D gene is possibly TRBD1 (6 bases). This CDR3 is 18 amino acids long. Between the trimmed V and J ends, which lost 6 bases and 0 bases, there was a span of 23 bases. CDR1 and CDR2 from the germline V gene are MNHEY and SMNVEV (reference sequence). The CDR3: CASSKPPAIQGMNTEAFF. DNA for the CDR3: TGTGCCAGCAGCAAGCCACCCGCGATACAGGGAATGAACACTGAAGCTTTCTTT.

The chain links TRBV19 to TRBJ1-4; D is possibly TRBD1 (6 bases). Germline assignment: CDR1 LNHDA and CDR2 SQIVND (reference sequence). Deletions cut 2 bases from V and 7 bases from J, with 14 bases between. The CDR3 covers 15 residues. The CDR3 DNA is TGTGCCAGTAGTATATTGACAGGACCCACTGAAAAACTGTTTTTT. This codes for CASSILTGPTEKLFF.

Only a few counts were recorded for this clone. This CDR3 is CASTSRGTSTDTQYF. In DNA form, the CDR3 reads TGTGCCAGTACCTCAAGGGGTACTAGCACAGATACGCAGTATTTT. The chain joins TRBV19 to TRBJ2-3, with D maybe TRBD1 (5 bases). Germline V gene data show CDR1 as LNHDA and CDR2 as SQIVND (reference sequence). Trimming pared 7 bases from V and 0 bases from J, leaving 14 bases between. The CDR3 sequence is 15 residues long.

The CDR3 sequence is CASSDSAGASSDTQYF. CDR3 in DNA: TGTGCCAGCAGTGACTCCGCGGGGGCCAGTTCAGATACGCAGTATTTT. The chain couples TRBV6-4 to TRBJ2-3, with D tentatively TRBD2 (7 bases). The CDR3 spans 16 residues. The V gene's germline CDR1 is MRHNA and CDR2 SNTAGT. V was shortened by 0 bases and J by 4 bases, with 14 bases between the two germline ends.

V is TRBV30 and J is TRBJ1-1; no clear D. Per the germline V gene, CDR1 is GTSNPN and CDR2 is SVGIG (reference sequence). This CDR3 is built from 12 residues. Trimming shortened V by 3 bases and J by 5 bases, and 10 bases separated the two germline ends. CDR3 sequence reads: CAWRADRTEAFF. The CDR3 nucleotides read TGTGCCTGGAGGGCAGATCGTACTGAAGCTTTCTTT.

The rearrangement uses TRBV28 and TRBJ2-4; TRBD1 matches at 11 bases. Germline CDR1 reads MDHEN; CDR2 reads SYDVKM. The CDR3 is 15 residues long. V trimming: 4 bases; J trimming: 3 bases; junction bases outside the gene matches: 2. CDR3 in amino acids: CASSSGTGGKNIQYF. In nucleotides, the CDR3 is TGTGCCAGCAGTTCCGGGACAGGGGGCAAAAACATTCAGTACTTC.

The V call is TRBV24-1, the J call TRBJ2-1; 9 bases match TRBD2. Germline V gene lookup returns CDR1 KGHDR and CDR2 SFDVKD. V trimming: 6 bases; J trimming: 7 bases; junction bases outside the gene matches: 15. This CDR3 is 17 amino acids long. For the CDR3, the DNA is TGTGCCACCAGTCGCCTGGGTGCGACTAGCGGATCTAATGAGCAGTTCTTC. Translating gives CATSRLGATSGSNEQFF.

This clone was seen a few times. The chain combines TRBV28 with TRBJ1-5; no reliable D call. Germline V gene sequence: CDR1 MDHEN, CDR2 SYDVKM. The V and J ends lost 3 bases and 5 bases respectively, with 5 bases between them. The CDR3 spans 12 residues. The CDR3 bases are TGTGCCAGCAGTTTGAGTCATCAGCCCCAGCATTTT. Translating gives CASSLSHQPQHF.